The sequence of this T cell receptor (beta chain) was determined in a study of cytomegalovirus exposure and HLA in healthy donors. With 60 Vbeta and 13 Jbeta primers, the PCR was carried out. Here immunoSEQ multiplex PCR was the method, and the copy in TCRdb shows in-frame clones only, minus some. The sample has under 200,000 clones, 70% to 90% seen once. Trimming left V 4 bases short and J 0 bases short, with 7 bases between. The CDR3 is made up of 15 amino acids. From germline, CDR1 is MNHNY and CDR2 SVGAGI (reference sequence). This TCR derives from a man aged 18 to 29 in good health and CMV-seropositive. Sequencing used PBMCs. The chain is built from TRBV6-6 and TRBJ2-6; D remains unclear. CDR3 region: CASSSTSSGANVLTF. The CDR3 DNA reads TGTGCCAGCAGTTCCACCAGCTCTGGGGCCAACGTCCTGACTTTC.